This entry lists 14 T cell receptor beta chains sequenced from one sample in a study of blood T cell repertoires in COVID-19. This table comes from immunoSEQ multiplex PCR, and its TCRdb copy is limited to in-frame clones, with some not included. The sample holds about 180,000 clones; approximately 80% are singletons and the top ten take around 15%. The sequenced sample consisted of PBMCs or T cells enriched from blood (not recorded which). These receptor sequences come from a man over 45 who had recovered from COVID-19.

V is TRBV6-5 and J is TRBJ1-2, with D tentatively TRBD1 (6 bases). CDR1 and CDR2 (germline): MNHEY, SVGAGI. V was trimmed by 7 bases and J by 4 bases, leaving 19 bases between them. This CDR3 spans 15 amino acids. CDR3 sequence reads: CASKSRTAGAYGYTF. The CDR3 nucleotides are TGTGCCAGCAAATCGCGGACAGCAGGGGCCTATGGCTACACCTTC.

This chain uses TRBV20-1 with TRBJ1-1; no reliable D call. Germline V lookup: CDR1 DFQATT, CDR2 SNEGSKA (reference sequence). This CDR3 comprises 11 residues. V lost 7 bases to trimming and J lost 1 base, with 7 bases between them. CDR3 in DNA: TGCAGTGTCCCGGGGAACACTGAAGCTTTCTTT. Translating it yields CSVPGNTEAFF.

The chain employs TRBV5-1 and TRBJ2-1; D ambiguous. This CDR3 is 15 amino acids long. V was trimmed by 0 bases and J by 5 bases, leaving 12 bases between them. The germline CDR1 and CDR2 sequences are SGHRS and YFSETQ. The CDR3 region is CASSLGEPRNNEQFF. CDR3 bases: TGCGCCAGCAGCTTGGGTGAACCTAGAAACAATGAGCAGTTCTTC.

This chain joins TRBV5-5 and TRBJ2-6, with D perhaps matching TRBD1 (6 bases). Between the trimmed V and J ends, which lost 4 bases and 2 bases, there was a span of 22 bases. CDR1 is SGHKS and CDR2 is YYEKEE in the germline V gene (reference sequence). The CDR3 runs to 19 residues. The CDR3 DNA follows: TGTGCCAGCAGCCTGGCAGGGGCCCAAATCGGAACTGGGGCCAACGTCCTGACTTTC. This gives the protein CASSLAGAQIGTGANVLTF.

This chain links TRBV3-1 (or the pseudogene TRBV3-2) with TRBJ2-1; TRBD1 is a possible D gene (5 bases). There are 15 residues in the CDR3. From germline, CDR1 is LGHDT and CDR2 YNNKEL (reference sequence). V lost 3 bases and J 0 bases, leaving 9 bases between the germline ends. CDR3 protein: CASSQGRSSYNEQFF. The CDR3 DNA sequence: TGTGCCAGCAGCCAGGGGCGGAGCTCCTACAATGAGCAGTTCTTC.

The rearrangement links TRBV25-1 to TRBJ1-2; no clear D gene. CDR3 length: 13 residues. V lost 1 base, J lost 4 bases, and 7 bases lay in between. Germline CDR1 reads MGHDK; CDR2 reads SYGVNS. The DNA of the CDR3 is TGTGCCAGCAGTGAATCCGGTACCTATGGCTACACCTTC. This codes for CASSESGTYGYTF.

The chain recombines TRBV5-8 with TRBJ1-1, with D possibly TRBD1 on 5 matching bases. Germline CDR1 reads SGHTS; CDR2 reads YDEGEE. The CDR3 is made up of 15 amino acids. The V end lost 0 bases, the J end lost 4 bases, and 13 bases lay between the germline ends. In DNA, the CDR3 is TGTGCCAGCAGCTTGGGATATGGGGGAGGCACTGAAGCTTTCTTT. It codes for CASSLGYGGGTEAFF.

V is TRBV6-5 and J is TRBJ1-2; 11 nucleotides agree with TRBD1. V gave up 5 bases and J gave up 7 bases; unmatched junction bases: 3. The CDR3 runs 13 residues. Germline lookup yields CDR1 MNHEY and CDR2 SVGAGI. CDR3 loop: CASSTGTGGGYTF. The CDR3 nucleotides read TGTGCCAGCAGTACCGGGACAGGGGGTGGCTACACCTTC.

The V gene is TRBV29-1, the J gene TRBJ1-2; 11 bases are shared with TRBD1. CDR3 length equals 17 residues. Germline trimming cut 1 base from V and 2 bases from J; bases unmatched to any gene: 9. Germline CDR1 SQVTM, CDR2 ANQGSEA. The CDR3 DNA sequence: TGCAGCGTTGAAGTCTTGTATCGGGACAGGGGGAACTATGGCTACACCTTC. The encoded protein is CSVEVLYRDRGNYGYTF.

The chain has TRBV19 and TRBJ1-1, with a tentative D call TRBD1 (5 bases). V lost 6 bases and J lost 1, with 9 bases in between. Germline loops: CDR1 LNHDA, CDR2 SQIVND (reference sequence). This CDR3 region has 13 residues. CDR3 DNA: TGTGCCAGTAGGGGGCCCCGGAACACTGAAGCTTTCTTT. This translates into CASRGPRNTEAFF.

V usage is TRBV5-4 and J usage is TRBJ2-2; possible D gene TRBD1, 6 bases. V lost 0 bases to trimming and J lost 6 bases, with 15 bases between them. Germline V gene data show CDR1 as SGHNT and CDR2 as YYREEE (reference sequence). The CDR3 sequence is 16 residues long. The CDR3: CASSLDPDRYSGELFF. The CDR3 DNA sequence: TGTGCCAGCAGCTTGGATCCGGACAGATATTCCGGGGAGCTGTTTTTT. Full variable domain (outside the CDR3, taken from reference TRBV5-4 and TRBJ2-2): ETGVTQSPTHLIKTRGQQVTLRCSSQSGHNTVSWYQQALGQGPQFIFQYYREEENGRGNFPPRFSGLQFPNYSSELNVNALELDDSALYLCASSLDPDRYSGELFFGEGSRLTVL.

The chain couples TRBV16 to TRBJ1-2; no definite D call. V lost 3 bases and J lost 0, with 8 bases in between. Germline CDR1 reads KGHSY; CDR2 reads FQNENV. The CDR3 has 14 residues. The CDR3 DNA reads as TGTGCCAGCAGCCATCGGAGGGCTAACTATGGCTACACCTTC. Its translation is CASSHRRANYGYTF.

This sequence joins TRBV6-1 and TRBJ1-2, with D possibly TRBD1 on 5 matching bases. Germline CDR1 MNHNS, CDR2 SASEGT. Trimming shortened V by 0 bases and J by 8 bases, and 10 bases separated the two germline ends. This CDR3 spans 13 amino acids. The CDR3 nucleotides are TGTGCCAGCAGTGAAGCGCCAGGGAACGGCTACACCTTC. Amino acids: CASSEAPGNGYTF.

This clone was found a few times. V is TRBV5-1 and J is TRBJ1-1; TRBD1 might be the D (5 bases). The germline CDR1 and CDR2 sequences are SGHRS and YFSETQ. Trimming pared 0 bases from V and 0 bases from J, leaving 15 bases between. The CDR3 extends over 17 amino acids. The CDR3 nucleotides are TGCGCCAGCAGCTTGGATAGCGGGGCAGAGTTGAACACTGAAGCTTTCTTT. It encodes CASSLDSGAELNTEAFF.